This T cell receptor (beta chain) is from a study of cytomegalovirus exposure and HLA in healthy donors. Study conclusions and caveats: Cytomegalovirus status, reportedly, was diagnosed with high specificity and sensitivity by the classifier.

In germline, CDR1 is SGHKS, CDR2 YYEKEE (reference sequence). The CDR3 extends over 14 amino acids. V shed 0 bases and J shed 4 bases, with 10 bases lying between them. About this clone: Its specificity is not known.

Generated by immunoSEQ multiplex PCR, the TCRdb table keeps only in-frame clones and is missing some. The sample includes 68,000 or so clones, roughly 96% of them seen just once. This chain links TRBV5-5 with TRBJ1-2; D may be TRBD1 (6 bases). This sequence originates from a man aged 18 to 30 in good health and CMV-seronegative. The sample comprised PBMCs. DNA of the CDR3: TGTGCCAGCAGCTTGGTATCAGGGGCCTATGGCTACACCTTC. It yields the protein CASSLVSGAYGYTF.